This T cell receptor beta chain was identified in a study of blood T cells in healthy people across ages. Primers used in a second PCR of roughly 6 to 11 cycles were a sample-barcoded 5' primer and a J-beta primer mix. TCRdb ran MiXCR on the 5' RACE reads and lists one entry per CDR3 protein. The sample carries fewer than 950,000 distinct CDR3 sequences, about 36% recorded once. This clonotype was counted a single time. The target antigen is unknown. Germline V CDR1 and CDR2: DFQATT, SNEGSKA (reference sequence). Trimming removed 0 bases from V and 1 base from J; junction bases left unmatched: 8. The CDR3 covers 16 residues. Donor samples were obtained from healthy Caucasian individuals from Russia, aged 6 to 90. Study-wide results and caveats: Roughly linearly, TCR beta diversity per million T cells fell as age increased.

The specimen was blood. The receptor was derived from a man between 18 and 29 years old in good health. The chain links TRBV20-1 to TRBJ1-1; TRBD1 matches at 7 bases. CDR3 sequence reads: CSARDRRQGKNTEAFF. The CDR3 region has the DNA TGCAGTGCTAGAGATCGTCGACAGGGAAAGAACACTGAAGCTTTCTTT.